This T cell receptor (beta chain) was recovered during a study of early T cells in non-severe SARS-CoV-2 infection. Study observations and caveats: Private and CD4 specificities were missed by VDJdb matching, skewed to anti-spike CD8.

This clonotype has at least ten counts. Its target is unknown. This CDR3 has 15 residues. TCRdb recomputed calls from the 5' RACE reads with MiXCR, one row per CDR3 protein. The profile shows about 60,000 distinct CDR3 sequences, 8% to 9% of them singletons. Material for sequencing was whole blood. This receptor was identified in an adult who was a healthcare worker with PCR-confirmed SARS-CoV-2 infection or an uninfected control (not recorded which). The genes are TRBV12-2 and TRBJ2-1; the listed D gene, TRBD1, was not tested against the DNA. TRBV12-2 is designated a pseudogene. This CDR3 is CASRQDRVSYNEQFF. The CDR3 region has the DNA TGTGCAAGTCGCCAAGACAGGGTCTCCTACAATGAGCAGTTCTTC.